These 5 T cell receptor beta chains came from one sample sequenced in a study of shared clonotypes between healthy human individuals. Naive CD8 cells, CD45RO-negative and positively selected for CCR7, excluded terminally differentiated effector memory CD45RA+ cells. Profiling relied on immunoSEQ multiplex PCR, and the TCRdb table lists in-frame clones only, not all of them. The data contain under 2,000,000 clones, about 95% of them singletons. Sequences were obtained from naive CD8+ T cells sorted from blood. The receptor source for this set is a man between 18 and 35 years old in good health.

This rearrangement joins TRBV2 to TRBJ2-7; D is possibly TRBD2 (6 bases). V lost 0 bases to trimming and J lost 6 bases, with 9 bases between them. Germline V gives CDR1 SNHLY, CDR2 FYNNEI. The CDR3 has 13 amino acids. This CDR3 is CASSEARGSEQYF. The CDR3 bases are TGTGCCAGCAGTGAAGCGCGGGGATCCGAGCAGTACTTC. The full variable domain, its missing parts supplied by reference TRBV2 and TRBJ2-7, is EPEVTQTPSHQVTQMGQEVILRCVPISNHLYFYWYRQILGQKVEFLVSFYNNEISEKSEIFDDQFSVERPDGSNFTLKIRSTKLEDSAMYFCASSEARGSEQYFGPGTRLTVT.

The CDR3 here is CASSLDADETQYF. In DNA, the CDR3 is TGTGCCAGCAGCTTGGATGCTGATGAGACCCAGTACTTC. J is TRBJ2-5 and V is TRBV5-4; D is undetermined. Germline CDR1 reads SGHNT; CDR2 reads YYREEE (reference sequence). The V and J ends lost 0 bases and 5 bases respectively, with 8 bases between them. The CDR3 loop spans 13 amino acids.

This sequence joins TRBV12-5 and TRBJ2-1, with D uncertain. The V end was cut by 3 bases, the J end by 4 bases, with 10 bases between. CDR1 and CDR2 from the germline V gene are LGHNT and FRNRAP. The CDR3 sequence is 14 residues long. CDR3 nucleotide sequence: TGTGCTAGTGGTTTACCCGACCCGTACAATGAGCAGTTCTTC. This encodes CASGLPDPYNEQFF. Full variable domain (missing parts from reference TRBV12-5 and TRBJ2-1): DARVTQTPRHKVTEMGQEVTMRCQPILGHNTVFWYRQTMMQGLELLAYFRNRAPLDDSGMPKDRFSAEMPDATLATLKIQPSEPRDSAVYFCASGLPDPYNEQFFGPGTRLTVL.

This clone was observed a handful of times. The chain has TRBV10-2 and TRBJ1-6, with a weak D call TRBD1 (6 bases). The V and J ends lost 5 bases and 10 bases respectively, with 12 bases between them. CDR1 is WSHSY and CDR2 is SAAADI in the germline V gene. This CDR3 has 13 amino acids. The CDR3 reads CASSPSGGSPLHF. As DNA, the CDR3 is TGCGCCAGCAGTCCCTCGGGGGGCTCACCCCTCCACTTT.

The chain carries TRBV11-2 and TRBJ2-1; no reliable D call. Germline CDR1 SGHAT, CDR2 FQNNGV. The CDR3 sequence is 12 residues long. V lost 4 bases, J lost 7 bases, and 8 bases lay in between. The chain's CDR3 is CASSSTWNEQFF. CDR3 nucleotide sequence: TGTGCCAGCAGCTCAACATGGAATGAGCAGTTCTTC.